This TCR beta chain originates from a study of T cell clones after liver transplantation. Data came from immunoSEQ multiplex PCR; TCRdb stores just in-frame clones and leaves some out. The sample gives more than 95,000 clones, more than 75% of which show up once; around 0.94% is in the top ten. This sequence originates from a human donor who received a liver transplant. Sequenced here: CD4+ T cells from blood, sampled before liver transplant.

This CDR3 reads CASSEGTNQPQHF. CDR3 bases: TGTGCCAGCAGTGAAGGTACCAATCAGCCCCAGCATTTT. The rearrangement uses TRBV6-1 and TRBJ1-5, with D unresolved. The CDR3 extends over 13 amino acids. V lost 1 base and J 3 bases, leaving 4 bases between the germline ends. CDR1 MNHNS and CDR2 SASEGT come from the germline V gene.